This T cell receptor beta chain was profiled in a study of T cell responses to AZD1222 COVID-19 vaccine. Regarding the study as a whole: With two AZD1222 doses given, Spike-specific TCR breadth and depth both rose. Sampling that yielded the repertoires occurred only after the peak T cell response. Spike-spanning, vaccine-associated CD4 TCRs were dominant at 160-218 and 743-854. Among the donors, most were white British and more were female, and clonal diversity was possibly underestimated.

Sequencing was performed with immunoSEQ multiplex PCR; in TCRdb, only in-frame clones are kept and a portion is missing. The repertoire holds more than 95,000 clones, with 75% to 90% as singletons. As for this clone: What it recognizes is unknown.

The CDR3 totals 10 residues. V lost 0 bases and J 7 bases, leaving 2 bases between the germline ends. Germline-derived CDR1 and CDR2 are DFQATT and SNEGSKA (reference sequence). This TCR derives from an adult who received the AZD1222 COVID-19 vaccine. The rearrangement joins TRBV20-1 to TRBJ2-3; D ambiguous. Sequencing used peripheral blood, obtained 28 days after the second AZD1222 dose. CDR3 sequence reads: CSARDNTQYF. The CDR3 DNA follows: TGCAGTGCTAGAGATAATACGCAGTATTTT.